This entry lists 8 T cell receptor beta chains sequenced from one sample in a study of Ad26.COV2.S vaccination and SARS-CoV-2 variants. The treatment denotes: 15 to 20 received Ad26.COV2.S at low or high dose, single or two shots; five or six received placebo; per-sample allocation not given. Sampling was done on day 63 after the first vaccine or placebo injection. Here immunoSEQ multiplex PCR was the method, and the copy in TCRdb shows in-frame clones only, minus some. The sample has 300,000 to 350,000 clones; 90% are singletons. Sequences were derived from peripheral blood, sampled in a trial of Ad26.COV2.S vaccine versus placebo. Receptors originate from a person between 18 and 65 years old who received the Ad26.COV2.S COVID-19 vaccine or a placebo.

This chain uses TRBV7-6 with TRBJ2-1, with TRBD2 matching over 9 bases. After removal of 5 bases from V and 5 bases from J, the junction contained 10 bases not matched to a gene. Germline V lookup: CDR1 SGHVS, CDR2 FNYEAQ. The CDR3 has 16 amino acids. CDR3 loop: CASSRRLAGPNNEQFF. Written as DNA, the CDR3 is TGTGCCAGCAGCCGTCGTCTAGCGGGGCCTAACAATGAGCAGTTCTTC. The complete variable domain, with remaining parts taken from reference TRBV7-6 and TRBJ2-1, reads GAGVSQSPRYKVTKRGQDVALRCDPISGHVSLYWYRQALGQGPEFLTYFNYEAQQDKSGLPNDRFSAERPEGSISTLTIQRTEQRDSAMYRCASSRRLAGPNNEQFFGPGTRLTVL.

This sequence joins TRBV7-2 and TRBJ1-1, with D uncertain. This CDR3 spans 14 amino acids. Germline V CDR1 and CDR2: SGHTA, FQGNSA. Between the trimmed V and J ends, which lost 5 bases and 4 bases, there was a span of 14 bases. The chain's CDR3 is CASSPIRAATEAFF. In DNA, the CDR3 is TGTGCCAGCAGCCCCATAAGGGCTGCCACTGAAGCTTTCTTT.

The chain is built from TRBV7-2 and TRBJ2-5; no definite D call. CDR1 and CDR2 (germline): SGHTA, FQGNSA. Trimming left V 0 bases short and J 5 bases short, with 7 bases between. CDR3 length equals 13 residues. CDR3 coding DNA: TGTGCCAGCAGCTTAGCCCTAGGCGAGACCCAGTACTTC. Amino acid sequence: CASSLALGETQYF.

This sequence joins TRBV7-2 and TRBJ1-1; D not certain. Germline values: CDR1 SGHTA, CDR2 FQGNSA. Trimming took off 3 bases at V and 3 bases at J, with 8 bases between the two ends. There are 13 residues in the CDR3. The CDR3 nucleotides read TGTGCCAGCAGCTTTACTCAGGACACTGAAGCTTTCTTT. Translated, it gives CASSFTQDTEAFF.

The V gene is TRBV15, the J gene TRBJ1-5; unclear D gene. Trimming cost V 5 bases and J 0 bases, with 11 bases left between them. Germline CDR1 and CDR2: LNHNV and YYDKDF (reference sequence). CDR3 length equals 15 residues. CDR3 bases: TGTGCCACCAGCTTCGGACTGGTTAGCAATCAGCCCCAGCATTTT. Its translation: CATSFGLVSNQPQHF. Using reference TRBV15 and TRBJ1-5 for the parts outside the CDR3, the full variable domain is DAMVIQNPRYQVTQFGKPVTLSCSQTLNHNVMYWYQQKSSQAPKLLFHYYDKDFNNEADTPDNFQSRRPNTSFCFLDIRSPGLGDTAMYLCATSFGLVSNQPQHFGDGTRLSIL.

The chain employs TRBV27 and TRBJ2-2; a weak D match, TRBD1 (6 bases). CDR1 is MNHEY and CDR2 is SMNVEV in the germline V gene (reference sequence). V gave up 3 bases and J gave up 2 bases, with 7 bases separating them. This CDR3 spans 14 amino acids. CDR3 sequence reads: CASSLDSNTGELFF. DNA of the CDR3: TGTGCCAGCAGTTTGGACAGTAACACCGGGGAGCTGTTTTTT.

The rearrangement joins TRBV25-1 to TRBJ1-2, with 8 bases lining up with TRBD1. The germline CDR1 and CDR2 sequences are MGHDK and SYGVNS. Trimming removed 6 bases from V and 7 bases from J; junction bases left unmatched: 7. The CDR3 spans 13 residues. Written as DNA, the CDR3 is TGTGCCAGCAGAATCCAGGGGGCTGGTGGCTACACCTTC. Translated: CASRIQGAGGYTF.

The chain employs TRBV5-4 and TRBJ1-1; no clear D. This CDR3 contains 15 residues. CDR1 is SGHNT, CDR2 YYREEE, per germline (reference sequence). The V end was cut by 0 bases, the J end by 4 bases, with 13 bases between. CDR3 sequence reads: CASSLAGVGGTEAFF. CDR3 coding DNA: TGTGCCAGCAGCTTGGCCGGGGTAGGCGGCACTGAAGCTTTCTTT.